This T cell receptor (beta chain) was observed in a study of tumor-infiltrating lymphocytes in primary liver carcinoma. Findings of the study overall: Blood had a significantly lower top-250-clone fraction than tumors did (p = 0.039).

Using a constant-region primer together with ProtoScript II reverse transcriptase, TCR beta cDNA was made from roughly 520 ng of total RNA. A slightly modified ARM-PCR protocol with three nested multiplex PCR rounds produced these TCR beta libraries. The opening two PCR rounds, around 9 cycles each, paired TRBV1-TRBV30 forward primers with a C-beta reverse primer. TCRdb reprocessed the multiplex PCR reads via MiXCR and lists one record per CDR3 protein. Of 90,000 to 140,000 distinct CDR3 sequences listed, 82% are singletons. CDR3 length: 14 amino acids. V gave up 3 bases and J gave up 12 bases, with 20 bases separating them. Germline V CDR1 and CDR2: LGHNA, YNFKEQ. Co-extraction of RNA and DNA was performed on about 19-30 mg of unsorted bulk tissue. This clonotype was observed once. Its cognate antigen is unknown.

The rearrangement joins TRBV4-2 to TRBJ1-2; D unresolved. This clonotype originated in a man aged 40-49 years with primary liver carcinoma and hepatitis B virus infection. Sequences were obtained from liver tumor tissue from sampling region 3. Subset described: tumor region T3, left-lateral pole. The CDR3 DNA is TGTGCCAGCAGCCACTTGGACGGGAACTATAGCCACACCTTC. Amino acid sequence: CASSHLDGNYSHTF.